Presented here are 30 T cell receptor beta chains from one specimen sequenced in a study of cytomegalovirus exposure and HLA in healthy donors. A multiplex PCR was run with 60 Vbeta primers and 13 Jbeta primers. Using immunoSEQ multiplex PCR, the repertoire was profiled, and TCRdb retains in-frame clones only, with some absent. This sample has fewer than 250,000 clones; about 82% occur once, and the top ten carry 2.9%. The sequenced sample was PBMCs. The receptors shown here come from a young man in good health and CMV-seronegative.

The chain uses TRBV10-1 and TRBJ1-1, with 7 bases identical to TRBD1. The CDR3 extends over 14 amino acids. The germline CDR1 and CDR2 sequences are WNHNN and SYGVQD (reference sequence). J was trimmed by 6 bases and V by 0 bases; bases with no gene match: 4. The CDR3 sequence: CASSESQGSAEAFF. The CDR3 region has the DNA TGCGCCAGCAGTGAGTCACAGGGGTCGGCTGAAGCTTTCTTT.

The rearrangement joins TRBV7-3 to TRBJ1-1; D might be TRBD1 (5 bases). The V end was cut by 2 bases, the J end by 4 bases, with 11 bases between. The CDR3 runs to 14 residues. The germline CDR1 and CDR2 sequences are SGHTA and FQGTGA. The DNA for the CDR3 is TGTGCCAGCAGCTTACAGGGAGGGGTCACTGAAGCTTTCTTT. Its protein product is CASSLQGGVTEAFF.

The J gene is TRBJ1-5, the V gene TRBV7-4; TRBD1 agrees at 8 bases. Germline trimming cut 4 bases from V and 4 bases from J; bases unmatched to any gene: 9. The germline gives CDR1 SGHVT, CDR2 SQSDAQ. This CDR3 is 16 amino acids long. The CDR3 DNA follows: TGTGCCAGCAGCTCTAGGATGGGGACAGGTAATCAGCCCCAGCATTTT. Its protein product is CASSSRMGTGNQPQHF.

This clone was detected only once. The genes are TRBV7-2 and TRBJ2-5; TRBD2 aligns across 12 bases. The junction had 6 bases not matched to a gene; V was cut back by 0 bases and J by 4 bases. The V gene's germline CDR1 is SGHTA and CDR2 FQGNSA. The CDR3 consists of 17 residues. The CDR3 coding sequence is TGTGCCAGCAGCTTAGCGGGTTCTAGCGGGGGGGGAGAGACCCAGTACTTC. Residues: CASSLAGSSGGGETQYF.

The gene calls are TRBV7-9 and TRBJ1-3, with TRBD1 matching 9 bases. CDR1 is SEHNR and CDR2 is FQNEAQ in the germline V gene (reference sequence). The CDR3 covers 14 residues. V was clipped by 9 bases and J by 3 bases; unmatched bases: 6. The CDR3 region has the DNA TGTGCCAGTTTGGGACAGGGTATTGGAAACACCATATATTTT. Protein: CASLGQGIGNTIYF.

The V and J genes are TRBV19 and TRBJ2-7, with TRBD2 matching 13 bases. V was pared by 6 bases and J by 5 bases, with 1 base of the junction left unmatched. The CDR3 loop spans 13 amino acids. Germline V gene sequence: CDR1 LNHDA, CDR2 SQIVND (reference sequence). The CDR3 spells CASRTSGGHEQYF. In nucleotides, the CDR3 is TGTGCCAGTAGGACTAGCGGGGGGCACGAGCAGTACTTC.

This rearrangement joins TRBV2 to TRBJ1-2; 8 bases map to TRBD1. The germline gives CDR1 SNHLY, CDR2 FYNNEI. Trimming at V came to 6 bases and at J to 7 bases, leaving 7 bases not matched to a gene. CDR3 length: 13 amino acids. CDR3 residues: CASRRQGAAGYTF. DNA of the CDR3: TGTGCCAGCAGGAGGCAGGGGGCGGCTGGCTACACCTTC.

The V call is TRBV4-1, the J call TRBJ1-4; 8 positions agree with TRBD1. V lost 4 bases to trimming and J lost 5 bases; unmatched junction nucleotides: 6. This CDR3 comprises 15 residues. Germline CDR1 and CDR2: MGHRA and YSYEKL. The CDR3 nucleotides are TGCGCCAGCAGCCTCACACAGGGGGAAAATGAAAAACTGTTTTTT. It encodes CASSLTQGENEKLFF.

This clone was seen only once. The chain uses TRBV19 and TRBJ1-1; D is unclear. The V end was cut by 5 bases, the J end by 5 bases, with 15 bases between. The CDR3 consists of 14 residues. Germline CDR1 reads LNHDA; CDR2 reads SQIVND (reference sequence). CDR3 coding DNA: TGTGCCAGTAGTGCCGGACTGGGGAAGACTGAAGCTTTCTTT. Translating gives CASSAGLGKTEAFF.

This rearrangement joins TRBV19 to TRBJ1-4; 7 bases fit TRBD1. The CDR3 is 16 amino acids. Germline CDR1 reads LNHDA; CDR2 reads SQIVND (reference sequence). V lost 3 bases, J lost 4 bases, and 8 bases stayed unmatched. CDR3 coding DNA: TGTGCCAGTAGTATTTACTGGGACAGTCTTAATGAAAAACTGTTTTTT. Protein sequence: CASSIYWDSLNEKLFF.

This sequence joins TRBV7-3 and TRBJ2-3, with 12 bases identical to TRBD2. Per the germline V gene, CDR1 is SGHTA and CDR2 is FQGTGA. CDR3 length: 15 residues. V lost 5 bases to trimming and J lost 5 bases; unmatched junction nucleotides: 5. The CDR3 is CASSPTSGGGDTQYF. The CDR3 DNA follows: TGTGCCAGCAGCCCGACTAGCGGGGGAGGAGATACGCAGTATTTT.

This chain's CDR3 is CSVEVAGGPYEQYF. As DNA, the CDR3 is TGCAGCGTTGAAGTGGCGGGGGGGCCCTACGAGCAGTACTTC. This rearrangement joins TRBV29-1 to TRBJ2-7; 9 bases are a match to TRBD2. CDR3 size: 14 residues. CDR1 is SQVTM and CDR2 is ANQGSEA in the germline V gene. The V gene end was trimmed by 1 base and the J gene end by 2 bases; junction bases not matched to a gene: 3.

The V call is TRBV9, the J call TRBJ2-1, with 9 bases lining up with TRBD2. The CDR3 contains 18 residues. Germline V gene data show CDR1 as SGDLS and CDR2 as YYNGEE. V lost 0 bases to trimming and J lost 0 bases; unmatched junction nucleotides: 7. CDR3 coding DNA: TGTGCCAGCAGCGTAGGTAGCGGGGGCCTTAGCTCCTACAATGAGCAGTTCTTC. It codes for CASSVGSGGLSSYNEQFF.

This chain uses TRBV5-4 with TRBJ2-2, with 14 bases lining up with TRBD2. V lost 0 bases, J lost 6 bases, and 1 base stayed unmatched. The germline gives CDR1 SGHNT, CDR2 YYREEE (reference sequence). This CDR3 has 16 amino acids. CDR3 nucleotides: TGTGCCAGCAGCTTGGGACTAGCGGGGGGGGCCGGGGAGCTGTTTTTT. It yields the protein CASSLGLAGGAGELFF.

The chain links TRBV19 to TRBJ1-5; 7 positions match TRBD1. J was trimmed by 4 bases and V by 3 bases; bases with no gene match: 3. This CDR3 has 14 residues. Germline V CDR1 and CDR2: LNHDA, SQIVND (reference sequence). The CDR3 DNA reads TGTGCCAGTAGTATCCGGACAGGTAATCAGCCCCAGCATTTT. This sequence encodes CASSIRTGNQPQHF. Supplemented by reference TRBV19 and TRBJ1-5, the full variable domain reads DGGITQSPKYLFRKEGQNVTLSCEQNLNHDAMYWYRQDPGQGLRLIYYSQIVNDFQKGDIAEGYSVSREKKESFPLTVTSAQKNPTAFYLCASSIRTGNQPQHFGDGTRLSIL.

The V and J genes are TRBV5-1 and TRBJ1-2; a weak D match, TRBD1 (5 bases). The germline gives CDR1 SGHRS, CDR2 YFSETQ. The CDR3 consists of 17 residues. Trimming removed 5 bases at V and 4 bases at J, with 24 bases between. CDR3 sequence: CASRPIGWGKEGYGYTF. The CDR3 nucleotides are TGCGCCAGCAGGCCTATTGGATGGGGGAAGGAGGGCTATGGCTACACCTTC.

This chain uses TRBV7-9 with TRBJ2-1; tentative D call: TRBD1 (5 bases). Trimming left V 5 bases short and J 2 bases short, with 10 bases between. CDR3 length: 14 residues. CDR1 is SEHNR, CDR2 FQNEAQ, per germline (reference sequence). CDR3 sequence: CASSRRETYNEQFF. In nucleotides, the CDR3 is TGTGCCAGCAGCCGCAGGGAAACCTACAATGAGCAGTTCTTC.

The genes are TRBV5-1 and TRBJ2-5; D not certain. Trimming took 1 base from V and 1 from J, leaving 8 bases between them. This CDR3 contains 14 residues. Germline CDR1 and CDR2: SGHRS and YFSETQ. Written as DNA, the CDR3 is TGCGCCAGCAGCTTGAGCTCGGTCCAAGAGACCCAGTACTTC. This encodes CASSLSSVQETQYF.

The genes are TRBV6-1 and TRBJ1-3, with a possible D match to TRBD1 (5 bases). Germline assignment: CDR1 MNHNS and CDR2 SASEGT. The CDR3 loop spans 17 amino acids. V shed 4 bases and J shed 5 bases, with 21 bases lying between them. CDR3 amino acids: CASSGPDSSNTRNTIYF. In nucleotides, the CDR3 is TGTGCCAGCAGTGGACCTGACAGCTCGAACACTCGAAACACCATATATTTT.

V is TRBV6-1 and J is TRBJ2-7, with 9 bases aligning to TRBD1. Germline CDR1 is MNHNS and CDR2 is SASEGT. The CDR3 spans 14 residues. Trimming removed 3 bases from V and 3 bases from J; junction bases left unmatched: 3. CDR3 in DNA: TGTGCCAGCAGTGAGTGGACAGGGGACTACGAGCAGTACTTC. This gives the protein CASSEWTGDYEQYF.

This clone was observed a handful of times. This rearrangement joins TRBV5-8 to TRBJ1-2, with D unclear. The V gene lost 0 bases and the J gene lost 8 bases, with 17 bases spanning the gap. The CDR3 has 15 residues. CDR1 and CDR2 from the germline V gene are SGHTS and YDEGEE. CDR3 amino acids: CASSLGQFLSKGYTF. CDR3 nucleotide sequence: TGTGCCAGCAGCTTGGGCCAGTTTTTGTCAAAAGGCTACACCTTC.

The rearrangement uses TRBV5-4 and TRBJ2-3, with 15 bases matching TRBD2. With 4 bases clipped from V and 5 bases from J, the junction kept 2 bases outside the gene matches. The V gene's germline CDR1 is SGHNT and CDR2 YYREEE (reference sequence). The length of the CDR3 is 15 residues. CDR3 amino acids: CASSLGLAGGDTQYF. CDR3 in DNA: TGTGCCAGCAGCCTGGGACTAGCGGGGGGAGATACGCAGTATTTT.

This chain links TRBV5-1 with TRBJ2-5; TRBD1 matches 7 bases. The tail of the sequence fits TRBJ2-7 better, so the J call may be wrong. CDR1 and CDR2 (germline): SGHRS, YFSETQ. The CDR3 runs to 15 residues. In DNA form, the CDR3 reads TGCGCCAGCAGCTTGGAGACAGGGAGCTCCTACGAGCAGTACTTC. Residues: CASSLETGSSYEQYF.

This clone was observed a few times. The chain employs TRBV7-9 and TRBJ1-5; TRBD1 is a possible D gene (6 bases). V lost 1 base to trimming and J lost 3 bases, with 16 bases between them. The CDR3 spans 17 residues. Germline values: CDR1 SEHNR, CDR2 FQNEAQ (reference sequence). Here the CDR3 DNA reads TGTGCCAGCAGCTTAGGGGGCAGGGGACCCGTCAATCAGCCCCAGCATTTT. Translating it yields CASSLGGRGPVNQPQHF.

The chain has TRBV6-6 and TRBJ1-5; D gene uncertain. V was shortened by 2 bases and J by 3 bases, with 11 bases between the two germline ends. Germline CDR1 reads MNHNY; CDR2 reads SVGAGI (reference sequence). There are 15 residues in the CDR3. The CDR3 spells CASSYRTDYNQPQHF. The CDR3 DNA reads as TGTGCCAGCAGTTACCGCACAGATTACAATCAGCCCCAGCATTTT.

CDR3 region: CASSLTGNGYTF. CDR3 coding DNA: TGTGCCAGCAGCTTAACGGGGAATGGCTACACCTTC. The chain uses TRBV13 and TRBJ1-2; D is unclear. The CDR3 totals 12 residues. Trimming removed 2 bases at V and 6 bases at J, with 7 bases between. Germline loops: CDR1 PRHDT, CDR2 FYEKMQ (reference sequence).

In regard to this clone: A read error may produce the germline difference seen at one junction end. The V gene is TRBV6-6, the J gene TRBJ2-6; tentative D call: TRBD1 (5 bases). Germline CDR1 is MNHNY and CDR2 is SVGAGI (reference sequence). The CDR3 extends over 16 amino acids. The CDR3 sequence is CASSYQGVTGASVLTF. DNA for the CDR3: TGTGCCAGCAGTTACCAAGGAGTTACTGGGGCCAGCGTCCTGACTTTC.

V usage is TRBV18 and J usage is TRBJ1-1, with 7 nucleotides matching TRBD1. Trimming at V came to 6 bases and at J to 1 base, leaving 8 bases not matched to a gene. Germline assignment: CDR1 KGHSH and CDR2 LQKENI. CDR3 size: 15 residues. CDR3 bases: TGTGCCAGCTCCCCCAGGGGGGCTGAGAACACTGAAGCTTTCTTT. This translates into CASSPRGAENTEAFF. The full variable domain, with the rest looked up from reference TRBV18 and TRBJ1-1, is NAGVMQNPRHLVRRRGQEARLRCSPMKGHSHVYWYRQLPEEGLKFMVYLQKENIIDESGMPKERFSAEFPKEGPSILRIQQVVRGDSAAYFCASSPRGAENTEAFFGQGTRLTVV.

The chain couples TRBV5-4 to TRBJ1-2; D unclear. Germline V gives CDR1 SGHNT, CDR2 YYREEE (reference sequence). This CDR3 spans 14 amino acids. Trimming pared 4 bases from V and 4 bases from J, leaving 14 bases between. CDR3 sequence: CASSPDGSPYGYTF. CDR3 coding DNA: TGTGCCAGCAGCCCGGACGGGAGTCCCTATGGCTACACCTTC.

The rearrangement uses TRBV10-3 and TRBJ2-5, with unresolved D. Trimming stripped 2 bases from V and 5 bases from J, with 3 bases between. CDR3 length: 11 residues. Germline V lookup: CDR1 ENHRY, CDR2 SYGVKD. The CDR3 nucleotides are TGTGCCATCAGTGAGCAGGAGACCCAGTACTTC. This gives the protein CAISEQETQYF.